This T cell receptor (beta chain) originates from a study of blood T cells in healthy people across ages (dated by TCRdb to between 2015 and 2017). Background for the entire study: In model experiments, roughly one uniquely barcoded TCR beta cDNA molecule per two T cells was captured by template switching. Two additional independent replicas of 1 million unique cDNA reads from the same blood draw were analyzed for two donors (one aged 18 to 29 and one aged 80 or older). To track age-related changes in TCR beta repertoire diversity, the study relied on deep sequencing normalized with unique cDNA molecular identifiers. The donors were divided into four age groups: young (average about 16 years), middle-aged (under 40), aged (around 67) and long-lived (about 79). Donors of different ages were randomly distributed across sequencing lanes to avoid experimental bias. What the study reported, not specific to this receptor: Because donor CMV infection status was unknown, age-related changes in expanded clonotypes were potentially confounded. Total diversity estimates from one million sequenced T cells were considered lower bounds and underestimates. Conclusive comparison of naive and antigen-experienced compartments was prevented by the profiling of bulk unsorted PBMCs. As age increased, observed TCR beta diversity per million T cells dropped in a roughly linear way, and a significant reduction was already evident by age about 40. The long-lived group showed more naive CD4+ T cells, fewer expanded clones and increased TCR diversity than the aged group, suggesting age selection. There was a strong correlation between observed TCR beta diversity and the percentage of naive T cells measured by flow cytometry.

Systemically healthy Caucasian individuals from Russia, roughly 40 in total and aged about 6 to 90 years, were included as donors. About 9.6 milliliters of peripheral blood were collected from each donor into EDTA-treated Vacutainer tubes. Ficoll-Paque density-gradient centrifugation was used to isolate PBMCs, with at least 6 million obtained per sample. Trizol reagent was used to extract total RNA from PBMCs, with at least 6 micrograms per sample. Naive CD45RAhigh/CD27high T cell percentages were measured by flow cytometry on a PBMC aliquot from every donor. Remarks on this clonotype: Its antigen is not yet known. No quality values exist for individual bases; no much larger clone is one base distant.

Libraries were made using 5' RACE. Data came from an Illumina HiSeq 2500. A second about 7 to 12 cycle PCR used a sample-barcoded 5' primer and a J-beta primer mix. Each TCR beta cDNA molecule received a unique molecular identifier from a template-switch 5' adaptor carrying 12 random nucleotides. Each sample yielded at least 2.5 million CDR3-containing paired-end reads. First-strand cDNA was synthesized from all RNA with the Mint cDNA synthesis kit, primed by a TRBC-specific oligonucleotide. All cDNA was treated with uracil-DNA glycosylase and then went through a first 18-cycle PCR with the universal primers M1SS and BC2_uni_R. The original methods were these. For normalization, 1 million high-quality reads, each with a distinct molecular identifier, were randomly selected from each sample. Reads sharing molecular identifiers were discarded rather than binned into consensus sequences. CDR3 identification, clonotype clustering and error correction used MiTCR with a Q25 quality threshold and the strictest error-elimination algorithm. Lower-bound total TCR beta diversity was estimated with a nonparametric unseen species model using Euler transformation. TCRdb took the public reads, trimmed them with fastp at Q25, ran MiXCR for clone calling and kept in-frame beta chains. When rows share a CDR3 protein, they turn into one entry using the most common DNA and genes. TCRdb, rather than the study authors, made the V and J calls. The sample profile shows about 680,000 distinct CDR3 sequences; 49% of them were found once. Roughly 34% of the sample comes from the top ten.

The source is a woman aged 55-70 years in good health. Sequencing was done on a sample of blood.

The bases are TGTGCCAGCAGCCGGACAGGTCGAAGTGAGCAGTTCTTC. It specifies CASSRTGRSEQFF. The chain employs TRBV11-1 and TRBJ2-1; 7 bases in the middle match TRBD1. The CDR3 runs 13 amino acids, cysteine and phenylalanine included. Only CDR3 DNA remains: 39 bases, in frame from the first base. Unmatched junction bases come to 7, with V trimmed by 5 bases and J by 9 bases. CDR1 and CDR2, looked up from the germline V gene (reference sequence), are SGHAT and FQDESV.